This entry is about one T cell receptor (beta chain). Its antigen is undetermined. The data belong to a study of monozygotic twins with inflammatory bowel disease. This CDR3 has 16 amino acids. Germline assignment: CDR1 SGHRS and CDR2 YFSETQ. After re-calling the 5' RACE reads, TCRdb lists one entry per CDR3 protein, DNA absent. In all, the sample yields about 300,000 distinct CDR3 sequences. Findings and caveats of the study: Results did not support any single strong IBD-associated signal or clonotype. Among T cells, the various subtypes were not distinguishable. It was in IBD patients that TCRbeta diversity (inverse Simpson) was lower than in healthy co-twins.

The sample consisted of blood. The receptor was isolated from a human donor with ulcerative colitis or Crohn's disease, or a healthy co-twin of an affected twin (not recorded which). The chain uses TRBV5-1 and TRBJ2-3; as DNA is missing, the TRBD1 call by TCRdb cannot be tested. CDR3 sequence: CASSLNGASNTDTQYF.